The entry that follows covers one T cell receptor (beta chain) sequence. The junction had 9 bases not matched to a gene; V was cut back by 6 bases and J by 7 bases. The CDR3 spans 14 residues. Per the germline V gene, CDR1 is MNHEY and CDR2 is SVGAGI. The data belong to a study of blood T cell repertoires in COVID-19. The data were produced by immunoSEQ multiplex PCR, yet TCRdb's version contains in-frame clones alone and is incomplete. The sample has 200,000 to 300,000 clones, 83% seen once. This TCR came from a woman aged 40 to 55 who had been exposed to COVID-19. This chain uses TRBV6-5 with TRBJ1-2, with 9 bases fitting TRBD1. The specimen sequenced was PBMCs or T cells enriched from blood (not recorded which). CDR3 protein: CASRGTGLYPGYTF. In DNA, the CDR3 is TGTGCCAGCAGAGGGACAGGGCTTTATCCTGGCTACACCTTC.